Listed below are T cell receptor beta chains from one sample, sequenced in a study of CD8 T cells in ankylosing spondylitis. In TCRdb, the 5' RACE reads were re-called with MiXCR into one record per CDR3 protein. The data hold 200,000 to 250,000 distinct CDR3 sequences, with about 10% observed a single time. What was sequenced was blood, either unsorted or a sorted T cell fraction (not recorded which). All receptors derive from a male donor with ankylosing spondylitis or in good health (not recorded which). Each CDR3 is given with its conserved first and last residue. D genes are given only for firm matches. Clone size appears in some rows only: once, few, many, or a class for an expanded clone.

D | length | J | size | V | DNA | CDR3
. | 15 | TRBJ2-1 | . | TRBV6-1 | TGTGCCAGCGACGCCCACAGGCTGGAACAGAGTGAGCAGTTCTTC | CASDAHRLEQSEQFF
TRBD2 | 14 | TRBJ2-1 | many | TRBV28 | TGTGCCAGCAGTCGCATACGGGCGGGGGGTGAGCAGTTCTTC | CASSRIRAGGEQFF
TRBD1 | 16 | TRBJ2-7 | many | TRBV5-1 | TGCGCCAGCAGCTACAGAGACGACAGGGCCTCCTACGAGCAGTACTTC | CASSYRDDRASYEQYF
. | 15 | TRBJ2-2 | . | TRBV27 | TGTGCCAGCAGTAAGGACCGGGGCCCGACCGGGGAGCTGTTTTTT | CASSKDRGPTGELFF
TRBD2 | 18 | TRBJ2-3 | . | TRBV4-2 | TGTGCCAGCAGCAAAGAAAGGACTAGCGGGGGGCCAACAGATACGCAGTATTTT | CASSKERTSGGPTDTQYF
. | 14 | TRBJ1-6 | . | TRBV12-3/TRBV12-4 | TGTGCCAGCAGCACGACAGCTGGGGGATCACCCCTCCACTTT | CASSTTAGGSPLHF
TRBD1 | 16 | TRBJ2-2 | few | TRBV5-1 | TGCGCCAGCAGCCCACGGACAGGGACGGACACCGGGGAGCTGTTTTTT | CASSPRTGTDTGELFF
TRBD1 | 14 | TRBJ2-3 | many | TRBV20-1 | TGCAGTGCTAGGACAGGGGGCAAATCAGATACGCAGTATTTT | CSARTGGKSDTQYF
. | 12 | TRBJ2-5 | many | TRBV10-3 | TGTGCCATCAGGGACAGCCAAGAGACCCAGTACTTC | CAIRDSQETQYF
. | 14 | TRBJ2-2 | few | TRBV29-1 | TGCAGCGTTGAACGGGGACAGAACACCGGGGAGCTGTTTTTT | CSVERGQNTGELFF
TRBD1 | 15 | TRBJ2-2 | many | TRBV10-3 | TGTGCCATCAGTGTGAACAGGGGGTCAGCCGGGGAGCTGTTTTTT | CAISVNRGSAGELFF
. | 13 | TRBJ2-5 | . | TRBV7-2 | TGTGCCAGCAGCTTCGCGGGTTTGGAGACCCAGTACTTC | CASSFAGLETQYF
. | 14 | TRBJ2-3 | . | TRBV18 | TGTGCCAGCTCACATGGGACTGGCGGAGATACGCAGTATTTT | CASSHGTGGDTQYF
TRBD2 | 16 | TRBJ2-1 | . | TRBV25-1 | TGTGCCAGCAGTGAACCTCTAGCGGGGGGGCTCTATGAGCAGTTCTTC | CASSEPLAGGLYEQFF
TRBD1 | 17 | TRBJ2-3 | many | TRBV24-1 | TGTGCCACCAGTGATCCTGGGACAGGAACTAGCACAGATACGCAGTATTTT | CATSDPGTGTSTDTQYF
TRBD1 | 15 | TRBJ1-5 | many | TRBV24-1 | TGTGCCACCTCCGGGACAGCGTCCTCTAATCAGCCCCAGCATTTT | CATSGTASSNQPQHF
. | 12 | TRBJ2-2 | many | TRBV6-1 | TGTGCCAGCAGCGAGAACACCGGGGAGCTGTTTTTT | CASSENTGELFF
. | 16 | TRBJ1-4 | many | TRBV4-1 | TGCGCCAGCAGCCAAATGGGCCCAGGGGTGAATGAAAAACTGTTTTTT | CASSQMGPGVNEKLFF
. | 16 | TRBJ2-3 | . | TRBV7-2 | TGTGCCAGCAGCCCCCACCCCGTGGCAGCACGAGATACGCAGTATTTT | CASSPHPVAARDTQYF
. | 14 | TRBJ2-7 | . | TRBV7-3 | TGTGCCAGCAGTCCGAACAGGGACGCGGGCGAGCAGTACTTC | CASSPNRDAGEQYF
TRBD1 | 16 | TRBJ1-2 | many | TRBV20-1 | TGCAGTGCTAACCGGGACAGGCGCAATGGAGGTTATGGCTACACCTTC | CSANRDRRNGGYGYTF
TRBD1 | 15 | TRBJ2-1 | . | TRBV9 | TGTGCCAGCAGCGTAGTGGGAGACAGGGACAATGAGCAGTTCTTC | CASSVVGDRDNEQFF
. | 14 | TRBJ2-2 | few | TRBV3-1 | TGTGCCAGCAGGCACGCAGGGGTTGACGGGGAGCTGTTTTTT | CASRHAGVDGELFF
TRBD2 | 16 | TRBJ2-5 | many | TRBV5-1 | TGCGCCAGCAGCTTGGAGGACGGGGGGGCCGGAGAGACCCAGTACTTC | CASSLEDGGAGETQYF
. | 16 | TRBJ1-6 | many | TRBV4-2 | TGTGCCAGCAGCCAAGTTGCAGGGCTCTATAATTCACCCCTCCACTTT | CASSQVAGLYNSPLHF
. | 15 | TRBJ2-1 | many | TRBV5-1 | TGCGCCAGCAGCTCTCGACTAGGCCTTTACAATGAGCAGTTCTTC | CASSSRLGLYNEQFF
. | 13 | TRBJ2-6 | once | TRBV11-3 | TGTGCCAGCTCTCCTCTAGGTTTCAACGTCCTGACTTTC | CASSPLGFNVLTF
. | 14 | TRBJ2-1 | . | TRBV28 | TGTGCCATGGGCCCCGGGCTAGTATGCTGGGAGCAGTTTTTC | CAMGPGLVCWEQFF
TRBD1 | 14 | TRBJ2-1 | many | TRBV7-3 | TGTGCCAGCAGCTTGACAGGGGCGCCGGATGAGCAGTTCTTC | CASSLTGAPDEQFF
. | 12 | TRBJ2-7 | many | TRBV20-1 | TGCAGTGCTAGAGAGGACGGGGAGGAGCAGTACTTC | CSAREDGEEQYF